This entry is about one T cell receptor (beta chain). Its specificity is not known. Data came from immunoSEQ multiplex PCR; TCRdb stores just in-frame clones and leaves some out. The sample shows tens of thousands of clones, roughly 93% of them seen only once. The sample comes from a study of a mutant IDH1 vaccine in newly diagnosed glioma. Across the study: Treated patients were around 60% male, roughly 40% female, mean age approximately 41 years.

Trimming cost V 4 bases and J 2 bases, with 12 bases left between them. Germline-derived CDR1 and CDR2 are MNHNY and SVGAGI (reference sequence). The CDR3 totals 15 residues. Regarding the study as a whole: Changes in top peripheral clonotypes did not appear linked to pseudoprogression.

This sample's time point: baseline, week 1 (first vaccination visit). Treatment of the sample: pre-vaccination baseline after standard-of-care therapy. Donors had new IDH1-mutant astrocytomas of WHO grade 3 or 4 (ATRX-lost). V is TRBV6-6 and J is TRBJ2-1; perhaps TRBD2 as D (5 bases). Sequencing was performed on PBMCs, taken from a glioma patient treated with radiotherapy, temozolomide or both. This sequence was found in a man aged 40-49 years with glioma. The CDR3 region is CASSWDERPYNEQFF. DNA of the CDR3: TGTGCCAGCAGTTGGGATGAGCGGCCCTACAATGAGCAGTTCTTC.